The 22 T cell receptor beta chains in this list originate from one sample, sequenced in a study of PD-L1 blockade in urothelial cancer. The time point was: peripheral blood 6 weeks after treatment start. Sequenced by immunoSEQ multiplex PCR; TCRdb stores in-frame clones only, minus some. Here the sample spans about 91,000 clones, 75% to 90% being singletons. Sample: PBMCs, taken around atezolizumab (anti-PD-L1) treatment. These receptors came from a man aged 70-80 years with urothelial cancer.

The V and J genes are TRBV28 and TRBJ1-1, with 10 bases identical to TRBD1. The CDR3 is 15 amino acids. Germline CDR1 reads MDHEN; CDR2 reads SYDVKM. V lost 8 bases, J lost 1 base, and 7 bases stayed unmatched. The CDR3 region has the DNA TGTGCCAGCCTGGGAGACAGGGGGCCGAACACTGAAGCTTTCTTT. Amino acid sequence: CASLGDRGPNTEAFF. The full variable domain, rest sourced from reference TRBV28 and TRBJ1-1, is DVKVTQSSRYLVKRTGEKVFLECVQDMDHENMFWYRQDPGLGLRLIYFSYDVKMKEKGDIPEGYSVSREKKERFSLILESASTNQTSMYLCASLGDRGPNTEAFFGQGTRLTVV.

In its sample, this clone was seen a few times. This chain connects TRBV4-1 to TRBJ2-5, with TRBD1 identical over 9 bases. The V and J ends lost 2 bases and 4 bases, in that order; junction bases with no gene match: 5. Germline loops: CDR1 MGHRA, CDR2 YSYEKL. The CDR3 is 15 residues long. CDR3 in DNA: TGCGCCAGCAGCCAATCTCCGGGACAGGGAGAGACCCAGTACTTC. This gives the protein CASSQSPGQGETQYF.

Comments on this clone: This sample includes further DNA sequences coding for the same CDR3. V is TRBV7-2 and J is TRBJ2-3, with D possibly TRBD1 on 6 matching bases. There are 15 residues in the CDR3. V was trimmed by 4 bases and J by 1 base, leaving 12 bases between them. CDR1 is SGHTA, CDR2 FQGNSA, per germline. CDR3 amino acids: CASSSRGSGTDTQYF. The CDR3 region has the DNA TGTGCCAGCAGCTCAAGGGGGAGTGGCACAGATACGCAGTATTTT.

This chain uses TRBV7-2 with TRBJ2-5, with 7 bases lining up with TRBD2. The V and J ends lost 5 bases and 5 bases, in that order; junction bases with no gene match: 11. Germline V CDR1 and CDR2: SGHTA, FQGNSA. This CDR3 is 15 amino acids long. CDR3 region: CASSATSYNGETQYF. CDR3 DNA sequence: TGTGCCAGCAGCGCGACTAGCTACAACGGGGAGACCCAGTACTTC.

V gene TRBV5-8 combines with J gene TRBJ2-5, with 11 bases fitting TRBD2. With 2 bases clipped from V and 5 bases from J, the junction kept 5 bases outside the gene matches. The CDR3 length is 15 residues. Germline assignment: CDR1 SGHTS and CDR2 YDEGEE. The CDR3 nucleotides read TGTGCCAGCAGCTTACTAGCGGGGGCGGCCGAGACCCAGTACTTC. Translating gives CASSLLAGAAETQYF.

V usage is TRBV19 and J usage is TRBJ2-1; 7 bases align to TRBD2. This CDR3 has 16 amino acids. Germline lookup yields CDR1 LNHDA and CDR2 SQIVND (reference sequence). V dropped 5 bases and J dropped 0; count of bases not matched to a gene: 7. The chain's CDR3 is CASSLARETSYNEQFF. CDR3 in DNA: TGTGCCAGTAGTCTGGCGCGGGAGACCTCCTACAATGAGCAGTTCTTC.

The chain links TRBV11-1 to TRBJ2-1; D perhaps matches TRBD1 (5 bases). CDR1 is SGHAT, CDR2 FQDESV, per germline (reference sequence). The CDR3 sequence is 13 residues long. Deletions cut 5 bases from V and 7 bases from J, with 12 bases between. CDR3 loop: CASSTSPGNEQFF. The CDR3 DNA reads TGTGCCAGCAGCACAAGCCCAGGGAATGAGCAGTTCTTC.

The chain carries TRBV14 and TRBJ2-1; 13 bases fit TRBD2. The V segment lost 4 bases and the J segment 10 bases; nucleotides outside the gene matches: 7. The CDR3 has 15 residues. Looked up from germline, CDR1 is SGHDN and CDR2 is FVKESK. CDR3 coding DNA: TGTGCCAGCAGCCGAACTAGCGGGAGGGCCCGGGAGCAGTTCTTC. Protein: CASSRTSGRAREQFF.

The chain uses TRBV7-2 and TRBJ2-3; TRBD2 agrees at 15 bases. After removal of 0 bases from V and 3 bases from J, the junction contained 4 bases not matched to a gene. Germline loops: CDR1 SGHTA, CDR2 FQGNSA. The CDR3 runs to 18 residues. As DNA, the CDR3 is TGTGCCAGCAGCTTAGCAGGGACTAGCGGGAGGAGAACAGATACGCAGTATTTT. It yields the protein CASSLAGTSGRRTDTQYF.

This clone was counted only a few times. This sequence joins TRBV5-1 and TRBJ2-2, with D possibly being TRBD1 (5 bases). CDR1 is SGHRS and CDR2 is YFSETQ in the germline V gene. The V and J ends lost 0 bases and 7 bases respectively, with 10 bases between them. The CDR3 consists of 14 residues. The chain's CDR3 is CASSLGGPDGELFF. The CDR3 region has the DNA TGCGCCAGCAGCTTGGGGGGCCCAGACGGGGAGCTGTTTTTT.

The chain is built from TRBV19 and TRBJ2-1; 10 bases fit TRBD2. The CDR3 has 15 amino acids. With V trimmed by 7 bases and J by 5 bases, 8 bases remained unmatched. Germline V lookup: CDR1 LNHDA, CDR2 SQIVND (reference sequence). CDR3 DNA: TGTGCCAGTAAAACTAGCGGGACGAGCCACAATGAGCAGTTCTTC. Amino acids: CASKTSGTSHNEQFF. The complete variable domain, with remaining parts taken from reference TRBV19 and TRBJ2-1, reads DGGITQSPKYLFRKEGQNVTLSCEQNLNHDAMYWYRQDPGQGLRLIYYSQIVNDFQKGDIAEGYSVSREKKESFPLTVTSAQKNPTAFYLCASKTSGTSHNEQFFGPGTRLTVL.

The chain uses TRBV15 and TRBJ1-5; the D gene is possibly TRBD1 (5 bases). The germline V and J ends were trimmed by 5 bases and 3 bases, with 17 bases remaining between them. The germline V gene encodes CDR1 LNHNV and CDR2 YYDKDF (reference sequence). CDR3 length equals 16 residues. The CDR3 loop is CATSSLGQAVNQPQHF. In nucleotides, the CDR3 is TGTGCCACCAGCTCCTTGGGGCAGGCCGTCAATCAGCCCCAGCATTTT.

The CDR3 sequence: CASSYRASRGNTIYF. CDR3 in DNA: TGTGCCAGCAGCTACCGGGCTTCCAGAGGGAACACCATATATTTT. The J gene is TRBJ1-3, the V gene TRBV5-6; D is ambiguous. Trimming took off 3 bases at V and 7 bases at J, with 17 bases between the two ends. This CDR3 has 15 residues. Germline V lookup: CDR1 SGHDT, CDR2 YYEEEE.

CDR3 coding DNA: TGTGCCAGCACCCAGGGGACGGAAGATACGCAGTATTTT. It encodes CASTQGTEDTQYF. J is TRBJ2-3 and V is TRBV5-4; tentative D call: TRBD1 (6 bases). CDR3 size: 13 residues. V was trimmed by 6 bases and J by 5 bases, leaving 13 bases between them. Per germline, CDR1 SGHNT and CDR2 YYREEE (reference sequence).

This clone was counted many times. This chain joins TRBV15 and TRBJ1-5; D not certain. CDR1 LNHNV and CDR2 YYDKDF come from the germline V gene (reference sequence). The CDR3 sequence is 13 residues long. The V end was cut by 0 bases, the J end by 7 bases, with 7 bases between. CDR3 sequence: CATSRDSGQPQHF. CDR3 sequence (DNA): TGTGCCACCAGCAGAGATTCAGGCCAGCCCCAGCATTTT.

The genes are TRBV7-8 and TRBJ2-3; maybe TRBD2 (6 bases). With 5 bases removed from V and 4 bases from J, the gap between germline ends came to 16 bases. This CDR3 contains 15 residues. Germline V gene sequence: CDR1 SGHVS, CDR2 FQNEAQ. Here the CDR3 reads CASSGGKGEADTQYF. DNA of the CDR3: TGTGCCAGCAGCGGAGGGAAAGGCGAGGCAGATACGCAGTATTTT.

The chain employs TRBV18 and TRBJ1-2, with D uncertain. Per the germline V gene, CDR1 is KGHSH and CDR2 is LQKENI. This CDR3 contains 15 residues. The germline V and J ends were trimmed by 2 bases and 0 bases, with 10 bases remaining between them. The CDR3 loop reads CASSPSESANYGYTF. Here the CDR3 DNA reads TGTGCCAGCTCACCATCGGAGTCAGCTAACTATGGCTACACCTTC. Complete variable domain (other parts from reference TRBV18 and TRBJ1-2): NAGVMQNPRHLVRRRGQEARLRCSPMKGHSHVYWYRQLPEEGLKFMVYLQKENIIDESGMPKERFSAEFPKEGPSILRIQQVVRGDSAAYFCASSPSESANYGYTFGSGTRLTVV.

The chain has TRBV7-3 and TRBJ2-2, with 10 nucleotides matching TRBD1. V gave up 5 bases and J gave up 5 bases; unmatched junction bases: 8. Looked up from germline, CDR1 is SGHTA and CDR2 is FQGTGA. CDR3 length equals 16 residues. CDR3 nucleotides: TGTGCCAGCAGCGCGACAGGGGGCGCCTTTACCGGGGAGCTGTTTTTT. This sequence encodes CASSATGGAFTGELFF.

This clone was seen a single time. The chain has TRBV4-2 and TRBJ1-5, with 7 bases fitting TRBD1. CDR3 length equals 15 residues. V shed 1 base, J shed 5 bases, and the junction held 5 bases outside the gene matches. Per germline, CDR1 LGHNA and CDR2 YNFKEQ. CDR3 amino acids: CASSQGRQGDQPQHF. DNA of the CDR3: TGTGCCAGCAGCCAAGGCCGACAGGGCGATCAGCCCCAGCATTTT.

The chain combines TRBV7-2 with TRBJ2-3; TRBD1 is a possible D gene (5 bases). Trimming stripped 4 bases from V and 6 bases from J, with 8 bases between. Germline CDR1 is SGHTA and CDR2 is FQGNSA. The CDR3 is made up of 12 amino acids. CDR3 nucleotides: TGTGCCAGCAGCTCCCAGGGCGATACGCAGTATTTT. Residues: CASSSQGDTQYF. The full variable domain, in which reference TRBV7-2 and TRBJ2-3 provide the parts outside the CDR3, is GAGVSQSPSNKVTEKGKDVELRCDPISGHTALYWYRQSLGQGLEFLIYFQGNSAPDKSGLPSDRFSAERTGGSVSTLTIQRTQQEDSAVYLCASSSQGDTQYFGPGTRLTVL.

The chain employs TRBV5-4 and TRBJ1-2; D unclear. Trimming removed 2 bases from V and 8 bases from J, with 22 bases in between. The CDR3 loop spans 16 amino acids. Germline CDR1 reads SGHNT; CDR2 reads YYREEE (reference sequence). This CDR3 is CASSFGPSGSVKGYTF. As DNA, the CDR3 is TGTGCCAGCAGCTTTGGGCCTAGCGGGTCGGTTAAGGGCTACACCTTC. The whole variable domain, filled in from reference TRBV5-4 and TRBJ1-2, reads ETGVTQSPTHLIKTRGQQVTLRCSSQSGHNTVSWYQQALGQGPQFIFQYYREEENGRGNFPPRFSGLQFPNYSSELNVNALELDDSALYLCASSFGPSGSVKGYTFGSGTRLTVV.

This clone occurred a few times. CDR3 nucleotide sequence: TGTGCCAGCAGCCCCGGGACTAGGTACAATGAGCAGTTCTTC. Residues: CASSPGTRYNEQFF. J is TRBJ2-1 and V is TRBV7-9, with 8 bases that match TRBD2. This CDR3 contains 14 residues. V was clipped by 5 bases and J by 4 bases; unmatched bases: 4. Germline CDR1 is SEHNR and CDR2 is FQNEAQ (reference sequence). Complete variable domain (other parts from reference TRBV7-9 and TRBJ2-1): DTGVSQNPRHKITKRGQNVTFRCDPISEHNRLYWYRQTLGQGPEFLTYFQNEAQLEKSRLLSDRFSAERPKGSFSTLEIQRTEQGDSAMYLCASSPGTRYNEQFFGPGTRLTVL.